Described below is a single TCR beta chain sequence and its context. Its specificity is not known. PCR involved 60 Vbeta and 13 Jbeta primers. Assay used: immunoSEQ multiplex PCR; TCRdb lists only in-frame clones, some missing. The sample lists about 160,000 clones, around 81% occurring once. This record comes from a study of cytomegalovirus exposure and HLA in healthy donors. Overall study findings and caveats: Clonal expansion was found to be greater in HLA-associated TCR beta chains than in equally common others in a later analysis. While the bulk of TCR sequences proved rare, some public TCRs turned up in many donors. HLA allele associations emerged for roughly 17,000 TCR beta sequences in a later analysis, at 0.05 false discovery rate.

J lost 5 bases, V lost 5 bases, and 7 bases had no gene match. The CDR3 spans 14 residues. CDR1 WSHSY and CDR2 SAAADI come from the germline V gene. The TCR comes from a woman aged 45-60 years in good health and CMV-seronegative. Material for sequencing was PBMCs. V and J are TRBV10-2 and TRBJ2-7; TRBD1 agrees at 9 bases. CDR3: CASSRRDRVDEQYF. CDR3 nucleotide sequence: TGCGCCAGCAGTCGCCGGGACAGGGTTGACGAGCAGTACTTC.